This T cell receptor beta chain was sequenced for a study of cytomegalovirus exposure and HLA in healthy donors. The PCR used 60 Vbeta and 13 Jbeta primers. Sequenced by immunoSEQ multiplex PCR; TCRdb stores in-frame clones only, minus some. The sample holds roughly 150,000 clones, more than 7.5% seen once. This clone was seen only a few times. The antigen remains undetermined. Other DNA sequences in this specimen translate into the identical CDR3. General observations from the study: Being productive about 87% or about 30% of the time was typical of most TCR beta V segments in an earlier analysis. Apparent HLA restriction characterized most CMV-associated TCR beta chains in a later analysis.

Specimen: PBMCs. The origin of this receptor is a man aged 45 to 65 in good health and CMV-seronegative.

Here the CDR3 DNA reads TGCGCCAGCAGCCCGGGACTAGCGGGAGACAATGAGCAGTTCTTC. Translating gives CASSPGLAGDNEQFF. J is TRBJ2-1 and V is TRBV5-1; TRBD2 matches at 14 bases. The CDR3 covers 15 residues. From germline, CDR1 is SGHRS and CDR2 YFSETQ. The trim removed 4 bases at V and 5 bases at J, leaving 2 bases unmatched.